These 27 T cell receptor beta chains were all obtained from the same sample, sequenced in a study of long-term antiretroviral therapy in people with HIV. immunoSEQ v3.0 was run at survey level. Assay: immunoSEQ multiplex PCR; the TCRdb copy retains only in-frame clones and omits some. The table has tens of thousands of clones, roughly 88% seen once. This specimen was unsorted PBMCs, taken 0.6 years after starting antiretroviral therapy. These receptors all come from a man in his 60s with HIV.

This rearrangement joins TRBV4-1 to TRBJ2-5; 10 positions match TRBD2. The CDR3 spans 17 residues. Per the germline V gene, CDR1 is MGHRA and CDR2 is YSYEKL. V lost 0 bases to trimming and J lost 0 bases; unmatched junction nucleotides: 4. The CDR3 coding sequence is TGCGCCAGCAGCCAAGATCAACTAGCGGGGTACCAAGAGACCCAGTACTTC. This translates into CASSQDQLAGYQETQYF.

V is TRBV7-9 and J is TRBJ1-4, with D possibly being TRBD1 (5 bases). Looked up from germline, CDR1 is SEHNR and CDR2 is FQNEAQ (reference sequence). V was trimmed by 7 bases and J by 7 bases, leaving 16 bases between them. CDR3 length: 14 amino acids. For the CDR3, the DNA is TGTGCCAGCATCGCGTGGGGCAGAGGTGAAAAACTGTTTTTT. The encoded protein is CASIAWGRGEKLFF.

V gene TRBV10-3 combines with J gene TRBJ2-5, with 10 bases aligning to TRBD2. Trimming at V came to 10 bases and at J to 1 base, leaving 6 bases not matched to a gene. The CDR3 has 14 residues. CDR1 is ENHRY and CDR2 is SYGVKD in the germline V gene. This CDR3 reads CATSLAGGQETQYF. In nucleotides, the CDR3 is TGTGCCACCTCTTTAGCGGGGGGCCAAGAGACCCAGTACTTC.

This sequence joins TRBV7-8 and TRBJ2-7; 12 nucleotides align to TRBD2. Germline V CDR1 and CDR2: SGHVS, FQNEAQ. V lost 0 bases and J lost 3; bases outside the gene matches: 3. CDR3 size: 16 residues. In DNA, the CDR3 is TGTGCCAGCAGCTTAGCGCCGACTAGCGGGAGCTACGAGCAGTACTTC. Protein sequence: CASSLAPTSGSYEQYF.

V gene TRBV30 combines with J gene TRBJ1-2, with no clear D. The germline V gene encodes CDR1 GTSNPN and CDR2 SVGIG (reference sequence). Trimming took off 0 bases at V and 7 bases at J, with 9 bases between the two ends. The CDR3 spans 12 residues. As DNA, the CDR3 is TGTGCCTGGAGTGTACGGGGAAGTGGCTACACCTTC. Translating it yields CAWSVRGSGYTF.

This CDR3 reads CAWSTGLSYEQYF. In DNA, the CDR3 is TGTGCCTGGAGTACGGGTCTCTCCTACGAGCAGTACTTC. V gene TRBV30 combines with J gene TRBJ2-7; D uncertain. V was pared by 2 bases and J by 0 bases, with 8 bases between. CDR1 and CDR2 (germline): GTSNPN, SVGIG (reference sequence). This CDR3 comprises 13 residues.

V is TRBV16 and J is TRBJ1-3; D not certain. CDR3 length: 15 residues. Germline CDR1 reads KGHSY; CDR2 reads FQNENV. The V end lost 2 bases, the J end lost 0 bases, and 8 bases lay between the germline ends. The chain's CDR3 is CASSQTSSSGNTIYF. The CDR3 nucleotides are TGTGCCAGCAGCCAAACGAGTTCCTCTGGAAACACCATATATTTT. Full variable domain (outside the CDR3, taken from reference TRBV16 and TRBJ1-3): GEEVAQTPKHLVRGEGQKAKLYCAPIKGHSYVFWYQQVLKNEFKFLISFQNENVFDETGMPKERFSAKCLPNSPCSLEIQATKLEDSAVYFCASSQTSSSGNTIYFGEGSWLTVV.

The V gene is TRBV9, the J gene TRBJ1-2; possible D gene TRBD1, 5 bases. With 2 bases removed from V and 2 bases from J, the gap between germline ends came to 10 bases. Germline V CDR1 and CDR2: SGDLS, YYNGEE. The CDR3 has 14 amino acids. CDR3 amino acids: CASSVGVLNYGYTF. The CDR3 nucleotides are TGTGCCAGCAGCGTGGGGGTCTTGAACTATGGCTACACCTTC.

This CDR3 reads CASTTGTPSYNEQFF. The CDR3 DNA is TGCGCCAGCACAACCGGGACACCCTCCTACAATGAGCAGTTCTTC. The chain couples TRBV10-2 to TRBJ2-1; a possible D gene is TRBD1 (6 bases). The germline V gene has CDR1 WSHSY and CDR2 SAAADI. V was clipped by 7 bases and J by 0 bases, with 13 bases between them. This CDR3 is built from 15 residues.

This chain joins TRBV11-2 and TRBJ2-2; D may match TRBD1 or TRBD2 (5 bases each). V shed 3 bases and J shed 4 bases, with 9 bases lying between them. This CDR3 has 14 residues. Per the germline V gene, CDR1 is SGHAT and CDR2 is FQNNGV. The CDR3 protein is CASSFRDATGELFF. The CDR3 coding sequence is TGTGCCAGCAGCTTCCGGGACGCCACCGGGGAGCTGTTTTTT.

J is TRBJ2-1 and V is TRBV18; 7 bases align to TRBD1. The CDR3 spans 16 residues. Trimming took 4 bases from V and 1 from J; bases not matched to a gene: 7. The germline CDR1 and CDR2 sequences are KGHSH and LQKENI. The CDR3 loop is CASSRDSVLSYNEQFF. CDR3 bases: TGTGCCAGCTCACGGGACAGCGTCCTTTCCTACAATGAGCAGTTCTTC.

The chain joins TRBV11-2 to TRBJ2-3; 8 nucleotides match TRBD2. Germline CDR1 SGHAT, CDR2 FQNNGV. The CDR3 totals 18 residues. V lost 6 bases and J lost 0; bases outside the gene matches: 14. Here the CDR3 DNA reads TGTGCCAGCAGTTCAAGGACTAGCCTTGGGGCTAGCACAGATACGCAGTATTTT. Translating it yields CASSSRTSLGASTDTQYF. The whole variable domain, filled in from reference TRBV11-2 and TRBJ2-3, reads EAGVAQSPRYKIIEKRQSVAFWCNPISGHATLYWYQQILGQGPKLLIQFQNNGVVDDSQLPKDRFSAERLKGVDSTLKIQPAKLEDSAVYLCASSSRTSLGASTDTQYFGPGTRLTVL.

The chain combines TRBV5-8 with TRBJ2-7; the match to TRBD2 covers 14 bases. From germline, CDR1 is SGHTS and CDR2 YDEGEE. Trimming removed 5 bases from V and 0 bases from J; junction bases left unmatched: 7. The CDR3 runs 17 residues. CDR3 amino acids: CASRGTSGSPYSYEQYF. The DNA of the CDR3 is TGTGCCAGCAGGGGGACTAGCGGGAGTCCCTACTCCTACGAGCAGTACTTC.

The rearrangement joins TRBV5-1 to TRBJ2-7; 8 bases line up with TRBD2. The germline V gene has CDR1 SGHRS and CDR2 YFSETQ. This CDR3 is built from 15 residues. The V segment lost 0 bases and the J segment 1 base; nucleotides outside the gene matches: 3. The CDR3 DNA reads TGCGCCAGCAGCTTGGAACTAGCGGCTTCCTACGAGCAGTACTTC. Translation: CASSLELAASYEQYF. The full variable domain, with the rest looked up from reference TRBV5-1 and TRBJ2-7, is KAGVTQTPRYLIKTRGQQVTLSCSPISGHRSVSWYQQTPGQGLQFLFEYFSETQRNKGNFPGRFSGRQFSNSRSEMNVSTLELGDSALYLCASSLELAASYEQYFGPGTRLTVT.

This clone has just one count. The CDR3 DNA reads as TGTGCCAGCTCACAAGGGGCGATCCCGGCTGGCGAGCAGTACTTC. Translated: CASSQGAIPAGEQYF. J is TRBJ2-7 and V is TRBV18; perhaps TRBD1 as D (5 bases). This CDR3 comprises 15 residues. In germline, CDR1 is KGHSH, CDR2 LQKENI. V was shortened by 4 bases and J by 6 bases, with 19 bases between the two germline ends.

This clone was seen a single time. This chain uses TRBV9 with TRBJ2-1; D uncertain. Germline values: CDR1 SGDLS, CDR2 YYNGEE. Trimming cost V 4 bases and J 7 bases, with 15 bases left between them. The CDR3 spans 14 residues. CDR3 sequence (DNA): TGTGCCAGCAGCCCAGCCGGGCCCAGAAATGAGCAGTTCTTC. Amino acids: CASSPAGPRNEQFF. The full variable domain, its missing parts supplied by reference TRBV9 and TRBJ2-1, is DSGVTQTPKHLITATGQRVTLRCSPRSGDLSVYWYQQSLDQGLQFLIQYYNGEERAKGNILERFSAQQFPDLHSELNLSSLELGDSALYFCASSPAGPRNEQFFGPGTRLTVL.

The table lists this clone with a count of one. The CDR3 sequence: CASSFGVAGPATQYF. Written as DNA, the CDR3 is TGCGCCAGCAGCTTCGGGGTAGCCGGGCCAGCGACCCAGTACTTC. This chain links TRBV5-1 with TRBJ2-5, with D possibly being TRBD2 (5 bases). The V end was cut by 2 bases, the J end by 7 bases, with 18 bases between. CDR3 length: 15 residues. Germline V gene sequence: CDR1 SGHRS, CDR2 YFSETQ.

The CDR3 sequence: CASSVGTSGRTGELFF. CDR3 DNA sequence: TGTGCCAGCAGCGTAGGTACTAGCGGGAGAACCGGGGAGCTGTTTTTT. J is TRBJ2-2 and V is TRBV9; 11 bases agree with TRBD2. Germline assignment: CDR1 SGDLS and CDR2 YYNGEE. The CDR3 contains 16 residues. V dropped 0 bases and J dropped 5; count of bases not matched to a gene: 3. The full variable domain, completed using reference TRBV9 and TRBJ2-2, is DSGVTQTPKHLITATGQRVTLRCSPRSGDLSVYWYQQSLDQGLQFLIQYYNGEERAKGNILERFSAQQFPDLHSELNLSSLELGDSALYFCASSVGTSGRTGELFFGEGSRLTVL.

V usage is TRBV15 and J usage is TRBJ2-3, with D perhaps TRBD1 (6 bases). CDR1 LNHNV and CDR2 YYDKDF come from the germline V gene (reference sequence). Between the trimmed V and J ends, which lost 0 bases and 9 bases, there was a span of 10 bases. The CDR3 covers 13 residues. CDR3 in amino acids: CATSRDRTVTQYF. CDR3 DNA: TGTGCCACCAGCAGAGATAGGACAGTAACGCAGTATTTT.

This chain links TRBV6-5 with TRBJ1-1, with unresolved D. Looked up from germline, CDR1 is MNHEY and CDR2 is SVGAGI. V was pared by 4 bases and J by 1 base, with 13 bases between. CDR3 length: 15 residues. In nucleotides, the CDR3 is TGTGCCAGCAGTTTATGGGGTGCGGGGAACACTGAAGCTTTCTTT. Translating gives CASSLWGAGNTEAFF.

This rearrangement joins TRBV18 to TRBJ2-1, with D unclear. Germline V gives CDR1 KGHSH, CDR2 LQKENI. The V end lost 2 bases, the J end lost 4 bases, and 12 bases lay between the germline ends. The CDR3 contains 15 residues. Written as DNA, the CDR3 is TGTGCCAGCTCACCAGAATCCAGGCTGTACAATGAGCAGTTCTTC. Translation: CASSPESRLYNEQFF.

This clone was picked up one time. This sequence joins TRBV9 and TRBJ2-2; 10 bases match TRBD2. V gave up 0 bases and J gave up 6 bases; unmatched junction bases: 8. This CDR3 spans 17 amino acids. Looked up from germline, CDR1 is SGDLS and CDR2 is YYNGEE. CDR3 nucleotide sequence: TGTGCCAGCAGCGTAGGACGAGCGGGAGGGGCGGCCGGGGAGCTGTTTTTT. Protein: CASSVGRAGGAAGELFF. Based on the CDR3 plus reference TRBV9 and TRBJ2-2, the full variable domain is DSGVTQTPKHLITATGQRVTLRCSPRSGDLSVYWYQQSLDQGLQFLIQYYNGEERAKGNILERFSAQQFPDLHSELNLSSLELGDSALYFCASSVGRAGGAAGELFFGEGSRLTVL.

The chain combines TRBV6-5 with TRBJ2-3; D not certain. With 6 bases removed from V and 4 bases from J, the gap between germline ends came to 5 bases. CDR1 is MNHEY, CDR2 SVGAGI, per germline. This CDR3 has 11 residues. The CDR3 reads CASSTSDTQYF. The CDR3 nucleotides are TGTGCCAGCAGCACCTCAGATACGCAGTATTTT.

This clone was recorded once. The genes are TRBV11-2 and TRBJ2-3; no reliable D call. Germline values: CDR1 SGHAT, CDR2 FQNNGV. The CDR3 loop spans 14 amino acids. The germline V and J ends were trimmed by 3 bases and 2 bases, with 9 bases remaining between them. CDR3 sequence reads: CASSLAQFTDTQYF. As DNA, the CDR3 is TGTGCCAGCAGCTTGGCACAGTTCACAGATACGCAGTATTTT.

The V gene is TRBV9, the J gene TRBJ2-1, with 10 bases lining up with TRBD1. There are 16 residues in the CDR3. Germline CDR1 and CDR2: SGDLS and YYNGEE. After removal of 4 bases from V and 3 bases from J, the junction contained 7 bases not matched to a gene. The CDR3 coding sequence is TGTGCCAGCAGCATCTCGACAGGGGGCGTCTACAATGAGCAGTTCTTC. Protein product: CASSISTGGVYNEQFF. Drawing the rest from reference TRBV9 and TRBJ2-1, the complete variable domain is DSGVTQTPKHLITATGQRVTLRCSPRSGDLSVYWYQQSLDQGLQFLIQYYNGEERAKGNILERFSAQQFPDLHSELNLSSLELGDSALYFCASSISTGGVYNEQFFGPGTRLTVL.

Only a few counts were recorded for this clone. V and J are TRBV10-3 and TRBJ1-2; D unresolved. V shed 4 bases and J shed 0 bases, with 6 bases lying between them. Per the germline V gene, CDR1 is ENHRY and CDR2 is SYGVKD. This CDR3 comprises 13 residues. CDR3 sequence: CAISAVANYGYTF. The CDR3 coding sequence is TGTGCCATCAGTGCCGTAGCTAACTATGGCTACACCTTC.

The chain couples TRBV27 to TRBJ2-1; D perhaps matches TRBD2 (5 bases). This CDR3 is built from 15 residues. Germline assignment: CDR1 MNHEY and CDR2 SMNVEV (reference sequence). Deletions cut 5 bases from V and 6 bases from J, with 17 bases between. DNA of the CDR3: TGTGCCAGCAGTCGAGCCGCGGGCCTGATCAATGAGCAGTTCTTC. It is translated as CASSRAAGLINEQFF.